Ten or more counts support the clone carrying this TCR beta chain. Antigen: not known. Each patient went into thyroid surgery without having received any treatment. The sample is drawn from a study of metastatic and nonmetastatic thyroid tumors. Overall study: Repertoire comparison spanned blood and tumor or nodule tissue of malignant and benign thyroid patients. Findings of the study overall: Across blood and tumor, TCR beta diversity in malignant thyroid tumors was reportedly significantly higher than in benign nodules.

TCRdb redid the clone calls on the PCR reads using MiXCR. The data contain tens of thousands of clones, about 20% of them singletons. CDR1 and CDR2 from the germline V gene are SGHAT and FQNNGV. The CDR3 runs 17 residues. With 0 bases clipped from V and 9 bases from J, the junction kept 9 bases outside the gene matches. The sequenced sample was blood. This TCR was recovered from a female donor with papillary thyroid cancer or a benign thyroid nodule (not recorded which). Some clones in this sample may be carry-over from other donors' samples. The V gene is TRBV11-2, the J gene TRBJ1-6; 9 nucleotides match TRBD1. This CDR3 reads CASSLELTGGVVSPLHF. In DNA form, the CDR3 reads TGTGCCAGCAGCTTAGAATTGACAGGGGGTGTAGTTTCACCCCTCCACTTT.